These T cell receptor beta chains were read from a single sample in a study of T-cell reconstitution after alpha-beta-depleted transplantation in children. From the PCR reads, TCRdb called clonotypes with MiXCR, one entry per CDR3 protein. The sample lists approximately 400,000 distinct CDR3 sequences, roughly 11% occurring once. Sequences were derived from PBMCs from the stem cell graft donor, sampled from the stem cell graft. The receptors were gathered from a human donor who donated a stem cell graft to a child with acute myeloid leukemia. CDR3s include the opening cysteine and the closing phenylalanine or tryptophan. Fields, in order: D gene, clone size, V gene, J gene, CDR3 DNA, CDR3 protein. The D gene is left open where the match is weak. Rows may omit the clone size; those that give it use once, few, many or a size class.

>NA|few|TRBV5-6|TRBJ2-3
TGTGCCAGCAGCTTGTTTCTCCGAACCTTATCAGATACGCAGTATTTT
CASSLFLRTLSDTQYF
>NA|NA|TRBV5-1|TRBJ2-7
TGCGCCAGCAGCTTGGTAGCAGGGATCTCCTACGAGCAGTACTTC
CASSLVAGISYEQYF
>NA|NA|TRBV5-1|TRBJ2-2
TGCGCCAGCAGCACCCGGGACATGAGGGACACCGGGGAGCTGTTTTTT
CASSTRDMRDTGELFF
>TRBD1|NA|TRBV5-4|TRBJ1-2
TGTGCCAGCAGCGTTGCACAGGGGAACTATGGCTACACCTTC
CASSVAQGNYGYTF
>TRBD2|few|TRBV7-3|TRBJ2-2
TGTGCCAGCAGCCCAGGGACTAGCGCAGGGGAGCTGTTTTTT
CASSPGTSAGELFF
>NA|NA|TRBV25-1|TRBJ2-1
TGTGCCAGCAGTGAATATTTCGGACAGAAGGGGTACAATGAGCAGTTCTTC
CASSEYFGQKGYNEQFF
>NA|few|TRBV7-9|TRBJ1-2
TGTGCCAGCAGCCATACATGGGAGGGCTATGGCTACACCTTC
CASSHTWEGYGYTF
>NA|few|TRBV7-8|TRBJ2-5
TGTGCCAGCAGCTTAGGAAGCGGATACCAAGAGACCCAGTACTTC
CASSLGSGYQETQYF
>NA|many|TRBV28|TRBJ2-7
TGTGCCAGCAGACCCCAGGGGGGGGTCTACGAGCAGTACTTC
CASRPQGGVYEQYF
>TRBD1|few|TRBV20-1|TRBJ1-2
TGCAGTGCTAGAGGGGAAGGACAGGGACCCTATGGCTACACCTTC
CSARGEGQGPYGYTF
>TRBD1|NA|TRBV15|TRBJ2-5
TGTGCCACCAGCACTGCAGGGGGCGGAAAGACCCAGTACTTC
CATSTAGGGKTQYF
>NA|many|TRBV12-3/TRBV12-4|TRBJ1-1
TGTGCCAGCACCAGGACCTTGAACACTGAAGCTTTCTTT
CASTRTLNTEAFF
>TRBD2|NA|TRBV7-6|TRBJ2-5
TGTGCCAGCAGCTTAGGGCTAGCGGGGTCTACCGGGGAGACCCAGTACTTC
CASSLGLAGSTGETQYF
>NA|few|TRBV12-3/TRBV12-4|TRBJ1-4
TGTGCCAGCAGTCGACAGGCTTTTAATGAAAAACTGTTTTTT
CASSRQAFNEKLFF
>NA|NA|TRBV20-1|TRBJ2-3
TGCAGTGCCCCCAAGCAGGGTCGCACAGATACGCAGTATTTT
CSAPKQGRTDTQYF
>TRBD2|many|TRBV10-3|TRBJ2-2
TGTGCCATCAGGGGACTAGCGGGAGACACCGGGGAGCTGTTTTTT
CAIRGLAGDTGELFF
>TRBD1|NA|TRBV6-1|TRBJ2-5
TGTGCCAGCAGACCCGGGACAGGGGGTGAGACCCAGTACTTC
CASRPGTGGETQYF
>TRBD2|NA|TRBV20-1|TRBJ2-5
TGCAGTGCTAGATGCCAGGGCCAGCGGGACGCCCAAGAGACCCAGTACTTC
CSARCQGQRDAQETQYF
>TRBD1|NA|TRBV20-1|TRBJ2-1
TGCAGTGTTAAGACAGGGAGCTCCTACAATGAGCAGTTCTTC
CSVKTGSSYNEQFF
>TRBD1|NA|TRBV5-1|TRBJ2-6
TGCGCCAGCAGACTATCCGGAGCAGGGGGCTTAGATGGGGCCAACGTCCTGACTTTC
CASRLSGAGGLDGANVLTF
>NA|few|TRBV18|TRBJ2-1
TGTGCCAGCTCACCTTTAGGGACCCACAATGAGCAGTTCTTC
CASSPLGTHNEQFF
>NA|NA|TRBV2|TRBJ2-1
TGTGCCAGCAGTGGGAGCGCCGCCTACAATGAGCAGTTCTTC
CASSGSAAYNEQFF
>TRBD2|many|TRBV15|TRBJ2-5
TGTGCCACCAGCAGAGTGTATAGCGGGAGCAGAGAGACCCAGTACTTC
CATSRVYSGSRETQYF
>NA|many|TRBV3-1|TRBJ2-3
TGTGCCAGCAGCCCAGGACCAGATTGGGATACGCAGTATTTT
CASSPGPDWDTQYF
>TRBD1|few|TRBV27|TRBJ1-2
TGTGCCAGCAGTTTGAGCGGACAGGAGTATGGCTACACCTTC
CASSLSGQEYGYTF
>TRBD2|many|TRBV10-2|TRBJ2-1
TGCGCCAGCATGATCGGCACTAGCGGACGGTATGAGCAGTTCTTC
CASMIGTSGRYEQFF
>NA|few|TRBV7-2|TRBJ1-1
TGTGCCAGCAGCTCCCACCCAGGCAGCCAGACTGAAGCTTTCTTT
CASSSHPGSQTEAFF
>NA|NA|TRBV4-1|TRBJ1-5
TGCGCCAGCAGCCAAGTCGAGGCAGGGACTCAGCCCCAGCATTTT
CASSQVEAGTQPQHF
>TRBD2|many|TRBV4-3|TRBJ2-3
TGCGCCAGCAGCCAAGCGGGACTAGCGGTTAGCACAGATACGCAGTATTTT
CASSQAGLAVSTDTQYF
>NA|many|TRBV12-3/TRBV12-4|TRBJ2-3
TGTGCCAGCAGTTTAAGCTACGCCTCAACAGATACGCAGTATTTT
CASSLSYASTDTQYF
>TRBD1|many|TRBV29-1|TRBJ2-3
TGCAGCGTCGGACAGGGAGAGTCCACAGATACGCAGTATTTT
CSVGQGESTDTQYF
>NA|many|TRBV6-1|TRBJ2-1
TGTGCCAGCACCACGCGGCACAGCGCTGAGCAGTTCTTC
CASTTRHSAEQFF
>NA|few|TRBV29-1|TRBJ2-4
TGCAGCGTTGCACAAGGAGGGGGAGCCAAAAACATTCAGTACTTC
CSVAQGGGAKNIQYF
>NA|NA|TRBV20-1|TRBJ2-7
TGCAGTGCTAGACCGAGTCCAGGGGCTGCCCACGAGCAGTACTTC
CSARPSPGAAHEQYF
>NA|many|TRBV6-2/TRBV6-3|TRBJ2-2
TGTGCCAGCAGAACTGACGGTAACACCGGGGAGCTGTTTTTT
CASRTDGNTGELFF
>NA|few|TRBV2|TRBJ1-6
TGTGCCAGCAGTGAAGCCGGACAGCTATATAATTCACCCCTCCACTTT
CASSEAGQLYNSPLHF
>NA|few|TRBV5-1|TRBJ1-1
TGCGCCAGCAGCTTGAAATTGGGAACTGAAGCTTTCTTT
CASSLKLGTEAFF
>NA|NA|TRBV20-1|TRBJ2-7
TGCAGTGCGACAGGCCTATGGGGGCCCTTCGGTGGGGAGCAGTACTTC
CSATGLWGPFGGEQYF
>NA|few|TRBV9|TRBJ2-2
TGTGCCAGCAGCGTAACATCTGAGGCTCGAGCCGGGGAGCTGTTTTTT
CASSVTSEARAGELFF
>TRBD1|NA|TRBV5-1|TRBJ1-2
TGCGCCAGCAGCCAGAGGGACAGGGAAGTTCCCTATGGCTACACCTTC
CASSQRDREVPYGYTF